A selection of T cell receptor beta chains follows, all from one sample in a study of T cell repertoires in cytomegalovirus infection. TCRdb reprocessed the reads via MiXCR and lists one record per CDR3 protein. The table records 100,000 or so distinct CDR3 sequences, more than 15% of them present only once. The sample taken for sequencing was PBMCs. These TCRs come from a human donor in good health (CMV status not recorded). Some clones in this sample may be carry-over from other donors' samples. Each CDR3 is given with its conserved first and last residue. The D gene is left open where the match is weak. Size tells how often a clone was seen (once, few, many) or the class of an expanded clone, and some rows leave it out.

d_gene	abundance	v_gene	j_gene	CDR3aa	CDR3nt
TRBD2	many	TRBV7-2	TRBJ2-6	CASVRGGGANVLTF	TGTGCCAGCGTCCGGGGGGGTGGGGCCAACGTCCTGACTTTC
TRBD1	many	TRBV2	TRBJ2-7	CASRLGQNSYEQYF	TGTGCCAGCAGACTGGGACAGAACTCCTACGAGCAGTACTTC
NA	NA	TRBV7-9	TRBJ1-5	CASSLVGQGHFQPQHF	TGTGCCAGCAGCTTAGTGGGCCAGGGGCATTTTCAGCCCCAGCATTTT
TRBD2	few	TRBV19	TRBJ2-2	CASSTIDRGRVNTGELFF	TGTGCCAGTAGTACCATCGACAGAGGGAGGGTGAACACCGGGGAGCTGTTTTTT
NA	many	TRBV28	TRBJ1-2	CASRASGSSYGYTF	TGTGCCAGCAGAGCCTCTGGGAGTTCGTATGGCTACACCTTC
NA	NA	TRBV29-1	TRBJ1-1	CSVGFGVGGTEAFF	TGCAGCGTTGGTTTTGGGGTGGGTGGCACTGAAGCTTTCTTT
NA	many	TRBV7-9	TRBJ2-1	CALEGSHGEQFF	TGTGCCTTGGAGGGCAGCCACGGTGAGCAGTTCTTC
NA	many	TRBV7-9	TRBJ2-7	CASSSRSSYEQYF	TGTGCCAGCAGCTCCAGGAGCTCCTACGAGCAGTACTTC
NA	NA	TRBV7-9	TRBJ1-1	CASSLGGAVNTEAFF	TGTGCCAGCAGCTTAGGCGGGGCGGTGAACACTGAAGCTTTCTTT
NA	many	TRBV7-6	TRBJ2-5	CASSYRQASQETQYF	TGTGCCAGCAGCTACCGACAGGCGTCTCAAGAGACCCAGTACTTC
NA	NA	TRBV4-1	TRBJ2-7	CASSLGPEQYF	TGTGCCAGCAGCCTGGGACCCGAGCAGTACTTC
TRBD2	NA	TRBV7-2	TRBJ2-7	CAGGRGSTYEQYF	TGTGCCGGAGGGCGGGGGTCAACCTACGAGCAGTACTTC
NA	many	TRBV4-3	TRBJ2-5	CASSQDHWEFRETQYF	TGCGCCAGCAGCCAAGATCATTGGGAATTCCGTGAGACCCAGTACTTC
NA	NA	TRBV5-6	TRBJ1-1	CASSLWETEAFF	TGTGCCAGCAGCTTGTGGGAAACTGAAGCTTTCTTT
NA	NA	TRBV27	TRBJ2-7	CASSLRGSWSSYEQYF	TGTGCCAGCAGCCTCCGAGGGAGCTGGAGCTCCTACGAGCAGTACTTC
NA	many	TRBV7-2	TRBJ2-3	CASSLAQVPDTQYF	TGTGCCAGCAGCTTAGCGCAGGTCCCAGATACGCAGTATTTT
NA	many	TRBV6-2/TRBV6-3	TRBJ1-5	CASSYSRAGGNQPQHF	TGTGCCAGCAGTTACTCGAGAGCAGGGGGCAATCAGCCCCAGCATTTT
NA	few	TRBV2	TRBJ2-7	CASSSGVLRYEQYF	TGTGCCAGCAGTTCAGGGGTCCTCCGGTACGAGCAGTACTTC
TRBD1	many	TRBV7-2	TRBJ1-2	CASSSGTGRGYTF	TGTGCCAGCAGCTCCGGGACAGGGCGAGGCTACACCTTC
TRBD2	many	TRBV12-3/TRBV12-4	TRBJ2-4	CASSLAGGAKNIQYF	TGTGCCAGCAGTCTAGCGGGGGGAGCCAAAAACATTCAGTACTTC
TRBD1	many	TRBV7-8	TRBJ1-4	CASSPKGQGQDDEKLFF	TGTGCCAGCAGCCCCAAGGGGCAGGGACAGGATGATGAAAAACTGTTTTTT
NA	NA	TRBV5-4	TRBJ2-1	CASSPGRQNEQFF	TGTGCCAGCAGCCCTGGGAGGCAGAATGAGCAGTTCTTC
NA	many	TRBV7-2	TRBJ1-5	CASTGSGSNQPQHF	TGTGCCAGCACCGGCAGTGGGAGCAATCAGCCCCAGCATTTT
TRBD1	few	TRBV28	TRBJ2-3	CASSLIRGQADTQYF	TGTGCCAGCAGTTTAATCAGGGGGCAGGCAGATACGCAGTATTTT
NA	few	TRBV29-1	TRBJ2-3	CSGLLTDTQYF	TGCAGCGGCCTATTGACAGATACGCAGTATTTT